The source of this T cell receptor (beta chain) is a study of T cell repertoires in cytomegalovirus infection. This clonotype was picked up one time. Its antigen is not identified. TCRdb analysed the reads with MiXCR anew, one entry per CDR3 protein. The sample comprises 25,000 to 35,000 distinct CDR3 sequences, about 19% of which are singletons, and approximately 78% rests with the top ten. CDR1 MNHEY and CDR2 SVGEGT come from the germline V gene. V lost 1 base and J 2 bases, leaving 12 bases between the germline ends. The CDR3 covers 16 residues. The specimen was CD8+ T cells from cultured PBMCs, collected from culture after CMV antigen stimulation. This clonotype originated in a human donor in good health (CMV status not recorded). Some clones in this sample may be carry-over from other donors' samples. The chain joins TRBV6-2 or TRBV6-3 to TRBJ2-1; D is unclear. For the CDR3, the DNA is TGTGCCAGCAGTTACTGGGCGGACCCGCCCTACAATGAGCAGTTCTTC. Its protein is CASSYWADPPYNEQFF.